The 10 T cell receptor beta chains presented below share a single source sample, sequenced in a study of CD8 T cells in ankylosing spondylitis. One entry per CDR3 protein, called by TCRdb with MiXCR from the 5' RACE reads. In the table there are more than 250,000 distinct CDR3 sequences, roughly 8% of which are singletons. Study-wide findings and caveats: A TCR beta motif of roughly eight highly homologous variants appeared characteristic of ankylosing spondylitis blood.

Their antigens remain unidentified. Material for sequencing was blood, either unsorted or a sorted T cell fraction (not recorded which). The receptors derive from a male donor with ankylosing spondylitis.

The table lists this clonotype with a few counts. In DNA, the CDR3 is TGCGCCAGCAGCCGCCAGCCCGACAATCAGCCCCAGCATTTT. Encoded protein: CASSRQPDNQPQHF. The V gene is TRBV4-1, the J gene TRBJ1-5; no definite D call. Germline assignment: CDR1 MGHRA and CDR2 YSYEKL. V lost 4 bases and J 3 bases, leaving 10 bases between the germline ends. The CDR3 extends over 14 amino acids.

The rearrangement links TRBV27 to TRBJ1-2; D is ambiguous. This CDR3 is built from 15 residues. The germline CDR1 and CDR2 sequences are MNHEY and SMNVEV (reference sequence). Trimming cost V 0 bases and J 2 bases, with 10 bases left between them. DNA of the CDR3: TGTGCCAGCAGTTTATCCCCGGTGATCAACTATGGCTACACCTTC. Amino acid sequence: CASSLSPVINYGYTF.

The chain links TRBV12-3 or TRBV12-4 to TRBJ2-1; the match to TRBD2 covers 12 bases. Trimming removed 6 bases from V and 9 bases from J; junction bases left unmatched: 9. The CDR3 totals 15 residues. CDR3 residues: CASRLTSGSFGEQFF. CDR3 DNA sequence: TGTGCCAGCAGACTGACTAGCGGGAGCTTCGGTGAGCAGTTCTTC.

This clonotype was observed at least ten times. The chain is built from TRBV18 and TRBJ1-2; D unresolved. Germline CDR1 and CDR2: KGHSH and LQKENI. The ends were cut back, 3 bases at V and 2 bases at J, with 7 bases in the middle. The length of the CDR3 is 13 residues. The CDR3 sequence: CASSPRVNYGYTF. Written as DNA, the CDR3 is TGTGCCAGCTCACCCAGAGTCAACTATGGCTACACCTTC.

This clonotype was picked up a small number of times. V gene TRBV20-1 combines with J gene TRBJ1-4; D is unclear. V was pared by 0 bases and J by 7 bases, with 15 bases between. The CDR3 length is 15 residues. Germline V gene sequence: CDR1 DFQATT, CDR2 SNEGSKA (reference sequence). CDR3 sequence reads: CSARDPLREGEKLFF. The CDR3 DNA reads as TGCAGTGCTAGAGATCCCCTGAGGGAAGGTGAAAAACTGTTTTTT.

This chain joins TRBV7-2 and TRBJ2-2; no firm D call. The V and J ends lost 5 bases and 1 base respectively, with 11 bases between them. The CDR3 is made up of 15 amino acids. The germline gives CDR1 SGHTA, CDR2 FQGNSA. Written as DNA, the CDR3 is TGTGCCAGCAGCCGCGACATTTTGAACACCGGGGAGCTGTTTTTT. It specifies CASSRDILNTGELFF.

This clonotype was observed a handful of times. J is TRBJ2-1 and V is TRBV7-2; D possibly matches TRBD1 or TRBD2 (5 bases each). The CDR3 covers 13 residues. Germline lookup yields CDR1 SGHTA and CDR2 FQGNSA. The V end was cut by 5 bases, the J end by 6 bases, with 11 bases between. This CDR3 is CASSPGATNEQFF. The CDR3 DNA is TGTGCCAGCAGCCCCGGGGCAACCAATGAGCAGTTCTTC.

This chain joins TRBV14 and TRBJ2-7; TRBD1 matches 7 bases. The V segment lost 4 bases and the J segment 3 bases; nucleotides outside the gene matches: 3. The V gene's germline CDR1 is SGHDN and CDR2 FVKESK. This CDR3 comprises 13 residues. CDR3 sequence reads: CASSPTGDYEQYF. The CDR3, as DNA: TGTGCCAGCAGCCCAACAGGGGACTACGAGCAGTACTTC.

This clonotype has just a few counts. The chain couples TRBV12-3 or TRBV12-4 to TRBJ2-1, with D possibly matching TRBD2 (6 bases). Trimming shortened V by 1 base and J by 1 base, and 11 bases separated the two germline ends. This CDR3 contains 16 residues. The CDR3 here is CASSLVTGGSYNEQFF. Here the CDR3 DNA reads TGTGCCAGCAGTTTAGTTACAGGAGGGTCCTACAATGAGCAGTTCTTC.

This clonotype was recorded at least ten times. V is TRBV7-9 and J is TRBJ2-1; 11 positions agree with TRBD2. The CDR3 sequence is 12 residues long. After removal of 10 bases from V and 10 bases from J, the junction contained 6 bases not matched to a gene. From germline, CDR1 is SEHNR and CDR2 FQNEAQ (reference sequence). CDR3 sequence (DNA): TGTGCCATCGCGGGACTAGCGGACGAGCAGTTCTTC. This encodes CAIAGLADEQFF.